The text below deals with one TCR beta chain. Its antigen is as yet unknown. The data belong to a study of T cell responses to AZD1222 COVID-19 vaccine. Study-level results: Among spike-specific TCRs, nearly half reportedly target unmutated variant regions.

The V and J ends lost 10 bases and 5 bases, in that order; junction bases with no gene match: 13. The CDR3 contains 14 residues. Germline CDR1 and CDR2: SGHVS and FQNEAQ. Libraries were prepared by immunoSEQ multiplex PCR; TCRdb keeps only in-frame clonotypes and omits some of them. The sample records 95,000 to 120,000 clones, more than 70% being singletons. The clonotype comes from an adult in good health. The starting material was peripheral blood, obtained on day 0 of MenACWY control vaccination. This sequence joins TRBV7-8 and TRBJ2-7, with 8 bases identical to TRBD2. This chain's CDR3 is CATGFGGGPNEQYF. The CDR3 DNA reads TGTGCCACGGGGTTCGGGGGGGGCCCCAACGAGCAGTACTTC.